In its sample, the clone carrying this T cell receptor (beta chain) was seen a few times. Its antigen is unknown. The data were obtained in a study of CD8 T cells in ankylosing spondylitis. Findings and caveats of the study: Blood from ankylosing spondylitis patients appeared to carry a characteristic roughly 8-variant TCR beta motif.

In TCRdb, the 5' RACE reads were re-called with MiXCR into one record per CDR3 protein. The sample holds under 950,000 distinct CDR3 sequences, 15% to 20% seen once. CDR1 is SEHNR and CDR2 is FQNEAQ in the germline V gene (reference sequence). V lost 5 bases and J lost 3; bases outside the gene matches: 9. The CDR3 totals 17 residues. This sequence joins TRBV7-9 and TRBJ2-3; 12 nucleotides align to TRBD2. The sequenced sample consisted of blood, either unsorted or a sorted T cell fraction (not recorded which). The receptor was derived from a male donor with ankylosing spondylitis. CDR3 bases: TGTGCCAGCAGCCCAAGACTAGCGGGAGTGAAGACAGATACGCAGTATTTT. This translates into CASSPRLAGVKTDTQYF.